What follows describes a single T cell receptor (beta chain). Antigen specificity is unknown. This specimen comes from a study of CD8+ T cells in alopecia areata. Overall study: Each day, treated patients took oral tofacitinib twice, at 5 to 10 mg per dose.

General study findings and limits: In blood and scalp, many expanded lesional clones persisted during tofacitinib. Lesional scalp, notably in alopecia totalis/universalis, had clonality above that of normal scalp.

Sample treatment: oral pan-JAK inhibitor, 5-10 mg twice daily. The authors extracted RNA and reverse transcribed it into cDNA as the sequencing template. Sequenced by immunoSEQ multiplex PCR; TCRdb stores in-frame clones only, minus some. The sample lists about 290,000 clones, roughly 64% occurring once. The TCR originated in a human donor with alopecia areata. The material was CD4+ T cells sorted from blood, obtained at week 24, from a patient treated with tofacitinib.

CDR3 region: CASSVSFLGEQYF. Here the CDR3 DNA reads TGTGCCAGCAGCGTAAGCTTTCTCGGCGAGCAGTACTTC. The genes are TRBV9 and TRBJ2-7; D is uncertain. Per germline, CDR1 SGDLS and CDR2 YYNGEE. The V end lost 1 base, the J end lost 6 bases, and 11 bases lay between the germline ends. The CDR3 runs 13 residues.